This T cell receptor (beta chain) is drawn from a study of PD-L1 blockade in urothelial cancer. As for the study in general: Patients with male sex and bladder-origin urothelial cancer accounted for about 85% of the roughly 29 enrolled. Blood drawn 3 weeks (second dose) and 6 weeks after treatment start was analyzed.

This CDR3 has 14 residues. Germline CDR1 reads SGDLS; CDR2 reads YYNGEE. Trimming took 6 bases from V and 4 from J, leaving 16 bases between them. Stated time point: pretreatment peripheral blood. Patients yielded 1 to 8 samples each, pretreatment and on-treatment. Spiked synthetic TCR analogs estimated absolute template abundance per PCR. Assay: immunoSEQ multiplex PCR; the TCRdb copy retains only in-frame clones and omits some. The table has roughly 91,000 clones, roughly 84% seen once; the top ten hold roughly an eighth. Sequencing was performed on PBMCs, taken around atezolizumab (anti-PD-L1) treatment. The sequence derives from a man in his sixties with urothelial cancer. The rearrangement uses TRBV9 and TRBJ2-5; TRBD1 is a possible D gene (6 bases). CDR3 in DNA: TGTGCCAGCACCCAGGAACAGGGTCCAGAGACCCAGTACTTC. It codes for CASTQEQGPETQYF. The variable domain in full, completed from reference TRBV9 and TRBJ2-5, reads DSGVTQTPKHLITATGQRVTLRCSPRSGDLSVYWYQQSLDQGLQFLIQYYNGEERAKGNILERFSAQQFPDLHSELNLSSLELGDSALYFCASTQEQGPETQYFGPGTRLLVL.